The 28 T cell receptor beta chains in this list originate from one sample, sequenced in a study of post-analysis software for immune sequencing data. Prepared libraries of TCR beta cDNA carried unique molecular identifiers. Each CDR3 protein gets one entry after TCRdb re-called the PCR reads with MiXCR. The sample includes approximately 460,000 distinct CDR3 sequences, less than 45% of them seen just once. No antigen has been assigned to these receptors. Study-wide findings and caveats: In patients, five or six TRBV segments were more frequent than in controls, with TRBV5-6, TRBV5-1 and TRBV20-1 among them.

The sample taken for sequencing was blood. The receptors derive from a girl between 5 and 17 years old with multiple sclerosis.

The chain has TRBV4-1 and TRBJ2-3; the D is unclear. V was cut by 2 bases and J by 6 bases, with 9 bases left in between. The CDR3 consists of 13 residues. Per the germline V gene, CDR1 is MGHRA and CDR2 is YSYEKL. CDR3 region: CASSQQRADTQYF. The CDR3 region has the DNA TGCGCCAGCAGCCAACAACGGGCGGATACGCAGTATTTT.

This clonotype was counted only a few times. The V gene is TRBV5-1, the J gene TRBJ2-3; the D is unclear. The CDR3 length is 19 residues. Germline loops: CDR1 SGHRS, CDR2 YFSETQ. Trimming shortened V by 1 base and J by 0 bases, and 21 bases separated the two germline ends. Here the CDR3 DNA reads TGCGCCAGCAGCTTGTCTCGCACCCTCCCTTCGCCAAGCACAGATACGCAGTATTTT. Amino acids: CASSLSRTLPSPSTDTQYF. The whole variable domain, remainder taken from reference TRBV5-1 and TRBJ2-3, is KAGVTQTPRYLIKTRGQQVTLSCSPISGHRSVSWYQQTPGQGLQFLFEYFSETQRNKGNFPGRFSGRQFSNSRSEMNVSTLELGDSALYLCASSLSRTLPSPSTDTQYFGPGTRLTVL.

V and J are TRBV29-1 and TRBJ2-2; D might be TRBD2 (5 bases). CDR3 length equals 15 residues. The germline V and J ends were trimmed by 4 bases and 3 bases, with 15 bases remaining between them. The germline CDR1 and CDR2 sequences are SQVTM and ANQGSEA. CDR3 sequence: CSVGTVGADTGELFF. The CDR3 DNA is TGCAGCGTTGGAACGGTCGGAGCGGACACCGGGGAGCTGTTTTTT.

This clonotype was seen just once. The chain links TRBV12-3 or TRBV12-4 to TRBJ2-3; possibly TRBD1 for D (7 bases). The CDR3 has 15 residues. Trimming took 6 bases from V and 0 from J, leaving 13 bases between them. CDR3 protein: CASSDREDSTDTQYF. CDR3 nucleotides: TGTGCCAGCAGCGACAGGGAGGATAGCACAGATACGCAGTATTTT.

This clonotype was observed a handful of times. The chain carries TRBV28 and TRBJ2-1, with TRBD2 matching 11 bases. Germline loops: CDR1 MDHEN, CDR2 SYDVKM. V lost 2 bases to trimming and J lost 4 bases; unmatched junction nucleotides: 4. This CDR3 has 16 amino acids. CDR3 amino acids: CASSLAGLADYNEQFF. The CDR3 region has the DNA TGTGCCAGCAGTTTAGCGGGACTAGCGGATTACAATGAGCAGTTCTTC.

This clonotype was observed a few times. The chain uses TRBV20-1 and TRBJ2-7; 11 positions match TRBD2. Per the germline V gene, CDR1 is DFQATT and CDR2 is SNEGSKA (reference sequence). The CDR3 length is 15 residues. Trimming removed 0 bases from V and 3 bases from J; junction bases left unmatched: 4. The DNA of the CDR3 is TGCAGTGCTAGAGAGCTGACTAGCGGGATCTACGAGCAGTACTTC. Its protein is CSARELTSGIYEQYF.

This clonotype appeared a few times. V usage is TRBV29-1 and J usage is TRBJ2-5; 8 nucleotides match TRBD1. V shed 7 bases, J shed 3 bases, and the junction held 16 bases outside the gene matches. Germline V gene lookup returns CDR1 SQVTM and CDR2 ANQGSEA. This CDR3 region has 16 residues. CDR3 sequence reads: CSAPVDDRGRKETQYF. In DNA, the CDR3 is TGCAGCGCCCCAGTGGATGACAGGGGTCGTAAAGAGACCCAGTACTTC.

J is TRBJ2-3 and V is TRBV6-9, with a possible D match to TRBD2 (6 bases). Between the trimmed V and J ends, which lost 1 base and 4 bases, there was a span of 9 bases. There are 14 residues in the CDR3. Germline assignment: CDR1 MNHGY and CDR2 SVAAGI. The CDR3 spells CASSYCGLPDTQYF. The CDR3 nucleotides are TGTGCCAGCAGTTATTGTGGACTACCAGATACGCAGTATTTT.

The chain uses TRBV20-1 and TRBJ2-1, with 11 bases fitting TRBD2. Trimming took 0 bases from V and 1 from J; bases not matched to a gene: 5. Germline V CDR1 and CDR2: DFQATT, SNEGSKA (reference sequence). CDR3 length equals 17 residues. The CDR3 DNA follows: TGCAGTGCTAGAGATCTTACTAGCGGGAGATCCTACAATGAGCAGTTCTTC. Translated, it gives CSARDLTSGRSYNEQFF.

The CDR3 region has the DNA TGTGCCAGCAGATCTGGGTGGAACACTGAAGCTTTCTTT. It codes for CASRSGWNTEAFF. The chain has TRBV6-6 and TRBJ1-1; no firm D call. The germline gives CDR1 MNHNY, CDR2 SVGAGI (reference sequence). The CDR3 has 13 amino acids. V lost 6 bases to trimming and J lost 1 base, with 9 bases between them.

Written as DNA, the CDR3 is TGCGCCAGCAGCTTACTGATAGCGGGAGTTGCCTACAATGAGCAGTTCTTC. It encodes CASSLLIAGVAYNEQFF. This chain joins TRBV5-1 and TRBJ2-1, with 9 positions matching TRBD2. The trim removed 2 bases at V and 2 bases at J, leaving 8 bases unmatched. CDR1 is SGHRS, CDR2 YFSETQ, per germline. The CDR3 covers 17 residues.

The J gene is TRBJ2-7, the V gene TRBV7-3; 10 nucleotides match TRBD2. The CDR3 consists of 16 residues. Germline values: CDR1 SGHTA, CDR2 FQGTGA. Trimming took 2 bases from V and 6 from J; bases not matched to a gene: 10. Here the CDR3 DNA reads TGTGCCAGCAGCTTAGGGGCTAGCGGGGGCCACGGCGAGCAGTACTTC. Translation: CASSLGASGGHGEQYF.

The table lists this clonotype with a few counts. The CDR3 bases are TGCAGCGTTGAAGAGGGGACGGGCACAGATACGCAGTATTTT. This sequence encodes CSVEEGTGTDTQYF. This sequence joins TRBV29-1 and TRBJ2-3; D tentatively fits TRBD1 or TRBD2 (5 bases each). V lost 0 bases and J lost 1, with 8 bases in between. CDR1 is SQVTM, CDR2 ANQGSEA, per germline. CDR3 length equals 14 residues.

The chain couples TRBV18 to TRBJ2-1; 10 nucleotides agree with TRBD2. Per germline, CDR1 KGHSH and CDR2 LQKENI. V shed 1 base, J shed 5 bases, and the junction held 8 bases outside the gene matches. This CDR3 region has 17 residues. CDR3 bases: TGTGCCAGCTCACCACTCGATCCGGGACTAGCGAACAATGAGCAGTTCTTC. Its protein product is CASSPLDPGLANNEQFF.

The CDR3 region is CASSQDPGLAPDTQYF. CDR3 nucleotide sequence: TGTGCCAGCAGCCAAGATCCTGGACTAGCCCCTGATACGCAGTATTTT. This sequence joins TRBV3-1 and TRBJ2-3, with 8 bases lining up with TRBD2. The CDR3 length is 16 residues. Germline V gene lookup returns CDR1 LGHDT and CDR2 YNNKEL (reference sequence). After removal of 0 bases from V and 6 bases from J, the junction contained 8 bases not matched to a gene.

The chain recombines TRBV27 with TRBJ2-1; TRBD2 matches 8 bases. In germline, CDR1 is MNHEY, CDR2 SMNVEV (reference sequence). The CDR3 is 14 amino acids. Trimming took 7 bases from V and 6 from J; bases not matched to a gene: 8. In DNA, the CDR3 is TGTGCCAGCAATTCTCAGCGGGAGAGCAATGAGCAGTTCTTC. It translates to CASNSQRESNEQFF.

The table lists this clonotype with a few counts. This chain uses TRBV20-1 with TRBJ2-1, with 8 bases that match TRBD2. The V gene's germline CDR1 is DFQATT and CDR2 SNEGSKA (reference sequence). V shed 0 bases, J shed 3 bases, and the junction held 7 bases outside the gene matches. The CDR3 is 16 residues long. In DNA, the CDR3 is TGCAGTGCTAGAGATCGTGCGACTAGCGACTACAATGAGCAGTTCTTC. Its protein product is CSARDRATSDYNEQFF.

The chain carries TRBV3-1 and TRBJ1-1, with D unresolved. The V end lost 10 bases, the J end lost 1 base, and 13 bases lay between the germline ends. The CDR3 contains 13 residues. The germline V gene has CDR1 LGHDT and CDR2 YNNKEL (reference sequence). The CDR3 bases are TGTGCCACCGGTGGGGTTGGGAACACTGAAGCTTTCTTT. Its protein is CATGGVGNTEAFF.

Here the CDR3 DNA reads TGTGCCAGCAGCCCATCTACCAGACAGGGAATTGGCTACACCTTC. Amino acids: CASSPSTRQGIGYTF. This chain uses TRBV7-2 with TRBJ1-2; TRBD1 aligns across 7 bases. V lost 5 bases and J lost 7; bases outside the gene matches: 13. The CDR3 spans 15 residues. Germline V gene lookup returns CDR1 SGHTA and CDR2 FQGNSA. The full variable domain, rest sourced from reference TRBV7-2 and TRBJ1-2, is GAGVSQSPSNKVTEKGKDVELRCDPISGHTALYWYRQSLGQGLEFLIYFQGNSAPDKSGLPSDRFSAERTGGSVSTLTIQRTQQEDSAVYLCASSPSTRQGIGYTFGSGTRLTVV.

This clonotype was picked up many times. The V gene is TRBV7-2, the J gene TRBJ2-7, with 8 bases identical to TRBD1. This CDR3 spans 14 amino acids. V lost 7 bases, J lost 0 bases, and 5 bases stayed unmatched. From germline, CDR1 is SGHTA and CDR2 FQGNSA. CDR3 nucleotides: TGTGCCAGCAAGGTGGACAGGGTCTCCTACGAGCAGTACTTC. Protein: CASKVDRVSYEQYF.

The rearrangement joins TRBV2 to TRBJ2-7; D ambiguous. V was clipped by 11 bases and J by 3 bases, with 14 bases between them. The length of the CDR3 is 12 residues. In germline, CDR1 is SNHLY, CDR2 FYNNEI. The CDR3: CAAQTSRYEQYF. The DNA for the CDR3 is TGTGCCGCCCAGACATCCCGCTACGAGCAGTACTTC.

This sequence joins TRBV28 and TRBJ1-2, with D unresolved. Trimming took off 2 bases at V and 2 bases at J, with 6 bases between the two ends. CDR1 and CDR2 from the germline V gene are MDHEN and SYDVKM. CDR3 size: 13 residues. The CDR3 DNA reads TGTGCCAGCAGTTTACCACCCAACTATGGCTACACCTTC. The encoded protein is CASSLPPNYGYTF.

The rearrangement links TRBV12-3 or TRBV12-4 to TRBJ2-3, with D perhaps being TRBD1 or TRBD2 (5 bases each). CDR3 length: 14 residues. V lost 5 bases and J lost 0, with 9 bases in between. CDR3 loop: CASSRRDSTDTQYF. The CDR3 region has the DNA TGTGCCAGCAGTCGCCGGGACAGCACAGATACGCAGTATTTT.

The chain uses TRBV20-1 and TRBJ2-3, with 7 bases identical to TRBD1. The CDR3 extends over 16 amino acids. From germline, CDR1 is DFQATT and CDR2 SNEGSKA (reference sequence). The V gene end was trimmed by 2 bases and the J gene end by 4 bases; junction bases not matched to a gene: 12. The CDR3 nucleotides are TGCAGTGCTAGATCCATCAAGGCAGGGGGTGCAGATACGCAGTATTTT. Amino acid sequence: CSARSIKAGGADTQYF.

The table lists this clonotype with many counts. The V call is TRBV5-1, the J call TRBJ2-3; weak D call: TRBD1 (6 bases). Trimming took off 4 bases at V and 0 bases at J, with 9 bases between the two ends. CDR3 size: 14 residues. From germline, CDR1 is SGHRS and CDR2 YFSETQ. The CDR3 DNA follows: TGCGCCAGCAGCCGGGACACTAGCACAGATACGCAGTATTTT. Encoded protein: CASSRDTSTDTQYF.

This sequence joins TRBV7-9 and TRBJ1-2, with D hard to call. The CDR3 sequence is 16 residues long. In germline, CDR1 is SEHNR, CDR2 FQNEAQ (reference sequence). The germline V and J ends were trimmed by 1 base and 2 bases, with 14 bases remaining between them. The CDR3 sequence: CASSLVGRGWNYGYTF. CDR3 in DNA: TGTGCCAGCAGCTTAGTCGGGCGCGGTTGGAACTATGGCTACACCTTC.

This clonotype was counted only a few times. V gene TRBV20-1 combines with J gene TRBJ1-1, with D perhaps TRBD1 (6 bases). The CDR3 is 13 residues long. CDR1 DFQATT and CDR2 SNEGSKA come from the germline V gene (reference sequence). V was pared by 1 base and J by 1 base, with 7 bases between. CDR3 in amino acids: CSARGQANTEAFF. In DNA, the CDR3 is TGCAGTGCTAGAGGACAGGCGAACACTGAAGCTTTCTTT.

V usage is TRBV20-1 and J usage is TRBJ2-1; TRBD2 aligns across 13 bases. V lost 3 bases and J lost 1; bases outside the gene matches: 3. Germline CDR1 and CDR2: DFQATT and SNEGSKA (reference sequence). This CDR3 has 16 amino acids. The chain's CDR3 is CSASSTSGRSYNEQFF. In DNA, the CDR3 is TGCAGTGCTAGTTCGACTAGCGGGAGGTCCTACAATGAGCAGTTCTTC.